This T cell receptor beta chain is drawn from a study of blood T cell repertoires in COVID-19. Overall study: Italy, Spain and the United States were the sources of the convalescent and acute COVID-19 samples.

TCRdb's table, derived via immunoSEQ multiplex PCR, lists solely in-frame clones and lacks some. The sample holds 150,000 to 200,000 clones, around 81% seen once. V was pared by 6 bases and J by 3 bases, with 4 bases of the junction left unmatched. CDR1 MNHEY and CDR2 SVGAGI come from the germline V gene. This CDR3 region has 13 residues. The chain couples TRBV6-5 to TRBJ1-1; 7 positions match TRBD1. Sequencing was carried out using peripheral blood. The receptor was isolated from a man in his sixties with active or convalescent COVID-19. CDR3 in amino acids: CASRDRVYTEAFF. The CDR3 coding sequence is TGTGCCAGCAGAGACAGGGTCTACACTGAAGCTTTCTTT.